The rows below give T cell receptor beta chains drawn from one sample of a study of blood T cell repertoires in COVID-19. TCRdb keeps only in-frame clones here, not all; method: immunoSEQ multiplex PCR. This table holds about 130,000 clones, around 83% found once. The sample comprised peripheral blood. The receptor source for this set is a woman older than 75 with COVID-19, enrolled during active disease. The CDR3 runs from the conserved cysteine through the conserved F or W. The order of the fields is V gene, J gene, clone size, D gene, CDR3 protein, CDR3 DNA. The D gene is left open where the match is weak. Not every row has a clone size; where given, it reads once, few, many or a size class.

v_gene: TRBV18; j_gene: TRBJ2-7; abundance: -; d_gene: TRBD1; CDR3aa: CASSPGQGADEQYF; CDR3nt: TGTGCCAGCTCACCTGGACAGGGGGCGGACGAGCAGTACTTC
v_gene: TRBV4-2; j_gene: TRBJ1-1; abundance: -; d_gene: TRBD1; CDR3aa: CASSQDLGQGVSALKLFF; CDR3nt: TGTGCCAGCAGCCAAGATCTTGGACAGGGCGTCAGCGCACTGAAGCTTTTCTTT
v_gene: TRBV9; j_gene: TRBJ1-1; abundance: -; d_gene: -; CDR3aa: CASSVGYREAFF; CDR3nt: TGTGCCAGCAGCGTAGGGTACAGGGAAGCTTTCTTT
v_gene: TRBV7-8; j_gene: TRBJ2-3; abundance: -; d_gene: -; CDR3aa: CASSAGLLSGDTQYF; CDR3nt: TGTGCCAGCAGCGCGGGACTTCTTAGTGGAGATACGCAGTATTTT
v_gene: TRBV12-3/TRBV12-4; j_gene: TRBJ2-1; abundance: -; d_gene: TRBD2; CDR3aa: CASSAGVNEQFF; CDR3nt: TGTGCCAGCAGCGCGGGAGTAAATGAGCAGTTCTTC
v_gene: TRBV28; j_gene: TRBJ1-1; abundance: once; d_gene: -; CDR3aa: CASSLGAGDAFF; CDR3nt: TGTGCCAGCAGTTTAGGGGCAGGGGACGCTTTCTTT
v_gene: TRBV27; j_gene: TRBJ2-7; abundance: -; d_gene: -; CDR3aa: CASSFSEAIPYEQYF; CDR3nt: TGTGCCAGCAGTTTTTCGGAGGCGATCCCCTACGAGCAGTACTTC
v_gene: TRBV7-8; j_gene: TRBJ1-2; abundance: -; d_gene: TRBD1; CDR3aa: CASSSRTGPYGYTF; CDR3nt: TGTGCCAGCAGCTCCCGGACAGGGCCCTATGGCTACACCTTC
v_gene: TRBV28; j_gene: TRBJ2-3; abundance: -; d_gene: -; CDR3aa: CASSGRTTSTDTQYF; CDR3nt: TGTGCCAGCAGCGGCCGGACAACTAGCACAGATACGCAGTATTTT
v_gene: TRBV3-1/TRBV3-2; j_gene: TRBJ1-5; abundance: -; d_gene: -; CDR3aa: CASSQGEGRQPQHF; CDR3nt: TGTGCCAGCAGCCAAGGGGAGGGCCGCCAGCCCCAGCATTTT
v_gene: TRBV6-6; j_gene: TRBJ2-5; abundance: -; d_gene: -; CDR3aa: CASSSERETQYF; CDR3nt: TGTGCCAGCAGTTCCGAACGGGAGACCCAGTACTTC
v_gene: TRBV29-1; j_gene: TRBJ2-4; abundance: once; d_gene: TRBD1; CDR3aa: CSVENPGQGGHIQYF; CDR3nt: TGCAGCGTTGAAAACCCGGGACAGGGAGGACACATTCAGTACTTC
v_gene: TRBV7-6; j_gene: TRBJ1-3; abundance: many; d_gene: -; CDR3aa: CASSINPTGVSGNTIYF; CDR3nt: TGTGCCAGCAGCATAAACCCGACAGGTGTCTCTGGAAACACCATATATTTT
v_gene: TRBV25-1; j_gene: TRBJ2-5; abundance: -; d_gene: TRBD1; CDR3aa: CASSGVGPGGLETQYF; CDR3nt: TGTGCCAGCAGTGGAGTCGGGCCAGGGGGTCTGGAGACCCAGTACTTC
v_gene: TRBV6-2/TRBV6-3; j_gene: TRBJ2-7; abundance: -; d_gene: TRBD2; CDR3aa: CASSYRAAGLSSYEQYF; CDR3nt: TGTGCCAGCAGTTACCGTGCAGCGGGACTGAGCTCCTACGAGCAGTACTTC
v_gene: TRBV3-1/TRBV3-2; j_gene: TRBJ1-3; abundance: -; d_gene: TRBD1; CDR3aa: CASSPDRGSGNTIYF; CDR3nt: TGTGCCAGCAGCCCCGACAGGGGTTCTGGAAACACCATATATTTT
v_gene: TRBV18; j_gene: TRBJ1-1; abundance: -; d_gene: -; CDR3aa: CASSPQGGGTEAFF; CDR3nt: TGTGCCAGCTCACCACAAGGGGGTGGCACTGAAGCTTTCTTT
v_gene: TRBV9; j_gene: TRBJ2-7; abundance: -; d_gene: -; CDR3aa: CASSVSGDWAGEQYF; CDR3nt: TGTGCCAGCAGCGTAAGTGGGGACTGGGCGGGAGAGCAGTACTTC
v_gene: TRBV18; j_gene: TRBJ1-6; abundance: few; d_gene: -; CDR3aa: CASSRDNGNSPLHF; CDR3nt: TGTGCCAGCTCACGGGACAACGGGAATTCACCCCTCCACTTT
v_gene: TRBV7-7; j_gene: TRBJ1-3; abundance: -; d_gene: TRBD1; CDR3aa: CASSPSGGPGNTIYF; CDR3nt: TGTGCTAGCAGCCCTTCAGGGGGCCCTGGAAACACCATATATTTT
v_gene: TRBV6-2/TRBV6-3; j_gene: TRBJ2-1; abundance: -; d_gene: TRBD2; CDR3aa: CASSRRLAGEAEQFF; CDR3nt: TGTGCCAGCAGCAGACGACTAGCGGGAGAGGCTGAGCAGTTCTTC
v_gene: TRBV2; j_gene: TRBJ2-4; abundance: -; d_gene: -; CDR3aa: CASSEEFLPQYF; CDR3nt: TGTGCCAGCAGCGAGGAGTTTCTGCCGCAGTACTTC
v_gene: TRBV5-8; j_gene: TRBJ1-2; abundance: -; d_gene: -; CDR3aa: CASSLKGAGRGYTF; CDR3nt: TGTGCCAGCAGCTTGAAGGGAGCCGGGAGAGGCTACACCTTC
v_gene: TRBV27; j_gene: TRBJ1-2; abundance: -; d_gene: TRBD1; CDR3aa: CASSRTSGQGWDGYTF; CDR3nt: TGTGCCAGCAGTAGAACTTCGGGACAGGGGTGGGATGGCTACACCTTC
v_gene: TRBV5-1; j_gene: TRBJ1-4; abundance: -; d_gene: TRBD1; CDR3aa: CASSLTGTQGEKLFF; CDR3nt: TGCGCCAGCAGCTTGACCGGGACTCAGGGGGAGAAACTGTTTTTT